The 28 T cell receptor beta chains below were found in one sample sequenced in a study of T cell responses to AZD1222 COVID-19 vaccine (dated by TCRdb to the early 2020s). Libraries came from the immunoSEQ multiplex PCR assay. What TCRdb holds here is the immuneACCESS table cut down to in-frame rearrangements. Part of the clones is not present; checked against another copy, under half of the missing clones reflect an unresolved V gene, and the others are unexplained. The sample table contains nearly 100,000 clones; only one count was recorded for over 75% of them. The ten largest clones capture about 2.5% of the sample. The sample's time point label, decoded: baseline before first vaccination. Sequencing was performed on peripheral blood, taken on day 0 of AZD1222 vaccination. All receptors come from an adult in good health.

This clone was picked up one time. The CDR3 region is CASSSSGGVSDTQYF. DNA of the CDR3: TGTGCCAGCAGCTCTAGCGGGGGGGTGTCGGATACGCAGTATTTT. V and J are TRBV5-6 and TRBJ2-3, with TRBD2 identical over 12 bases. CDR3 length: 15 amino acids. Losses at the gene ends were 3 bases for V and 6 bases for J; bases not matched to a gene: 5. Germline CDR1 SGHDT, CDR2 YYEEEE.

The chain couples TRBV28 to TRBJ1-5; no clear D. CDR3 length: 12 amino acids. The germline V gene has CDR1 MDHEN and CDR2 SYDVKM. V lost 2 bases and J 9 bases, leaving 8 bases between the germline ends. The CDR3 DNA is TGTGCCAGCAGTTTAGGTAGAAGGCCCCAGCATTTT. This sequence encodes CASSLGRRPQHF.

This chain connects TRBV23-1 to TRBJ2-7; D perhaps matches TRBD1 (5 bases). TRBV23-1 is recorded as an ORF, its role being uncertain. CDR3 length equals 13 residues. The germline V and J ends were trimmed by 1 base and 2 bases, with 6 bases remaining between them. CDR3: CASSQWTPYEQYF. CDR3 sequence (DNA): TGCGCCAGCAGTCAATGGACACCCTACGAGCAGTACTTC.

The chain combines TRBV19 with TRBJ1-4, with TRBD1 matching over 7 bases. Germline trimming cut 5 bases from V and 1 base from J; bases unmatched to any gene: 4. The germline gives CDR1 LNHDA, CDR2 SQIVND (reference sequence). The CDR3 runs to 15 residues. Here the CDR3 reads CASSVGQLTNEKLFF. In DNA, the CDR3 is TGTGCCAGTAGTGTGGGACAGCTAACTAATGAAAAACTGTTTTTT.

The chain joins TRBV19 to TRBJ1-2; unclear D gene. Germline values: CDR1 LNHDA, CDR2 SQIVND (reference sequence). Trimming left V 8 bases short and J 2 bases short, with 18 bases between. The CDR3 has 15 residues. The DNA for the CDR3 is TGTGCCAGTCGGATATCGGACTCAGGAAACTATGGCTACACCTTC. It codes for CASRISDSGNYGYTF.

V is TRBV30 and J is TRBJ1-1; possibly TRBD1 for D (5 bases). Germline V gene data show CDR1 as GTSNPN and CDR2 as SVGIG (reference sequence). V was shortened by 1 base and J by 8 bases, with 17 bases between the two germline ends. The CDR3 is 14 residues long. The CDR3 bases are TGTGCCTGGAGTGAACCGGGACCTATCACAGAAGCTTTCTTT. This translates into CAWSEPGPITEAFF.

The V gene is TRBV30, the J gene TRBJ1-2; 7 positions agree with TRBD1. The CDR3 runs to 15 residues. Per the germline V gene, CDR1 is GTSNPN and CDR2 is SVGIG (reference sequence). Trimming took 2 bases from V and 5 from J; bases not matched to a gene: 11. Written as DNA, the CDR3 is TGTGCCTGGAGTTTCACACTGGGACAGCCTTATGGCTACACCTTC. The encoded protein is CAWSFTLGQPYGYTF.

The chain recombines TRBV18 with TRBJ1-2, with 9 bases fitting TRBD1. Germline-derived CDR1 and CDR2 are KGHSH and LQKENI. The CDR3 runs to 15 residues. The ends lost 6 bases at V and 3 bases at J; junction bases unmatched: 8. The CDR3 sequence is CASSPDRGLYYGYTF. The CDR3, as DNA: TGTGCCAGCTCTCCCGACAGGGGGTTATACTATGGCTACACCTTC.

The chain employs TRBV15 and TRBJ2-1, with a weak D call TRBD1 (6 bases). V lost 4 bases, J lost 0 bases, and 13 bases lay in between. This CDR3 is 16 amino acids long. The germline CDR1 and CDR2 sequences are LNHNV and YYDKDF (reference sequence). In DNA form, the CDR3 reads TGTGCCACCAGCAAACCCGGGACAAACTCCTACAATGAGCAGTTCTTC. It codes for CATSKPGTNSYNEQFF.

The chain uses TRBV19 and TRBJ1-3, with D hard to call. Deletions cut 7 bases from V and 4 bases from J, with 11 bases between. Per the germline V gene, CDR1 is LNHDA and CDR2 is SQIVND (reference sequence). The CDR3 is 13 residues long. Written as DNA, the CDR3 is TGTGCCAGTACCTCTCGAGGGGGAAACACCATATATTTT. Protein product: CASTSRGGNTIYF. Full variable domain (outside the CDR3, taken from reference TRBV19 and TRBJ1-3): DGGITQSPKYLFRKEGQNVTLSCEQNLNHDAMYWYRQDPGQGLRLIYYSQIVNDFQKGDIAEGYSVSREKKESFPLTVTSAQKNPTAFYLCASTSRGGNTIYFGEGSWLTVV.

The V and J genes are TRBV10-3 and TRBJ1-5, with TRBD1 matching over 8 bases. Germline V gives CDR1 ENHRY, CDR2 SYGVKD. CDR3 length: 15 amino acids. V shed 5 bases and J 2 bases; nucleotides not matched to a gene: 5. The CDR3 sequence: CAISHGTGGNQPQHF. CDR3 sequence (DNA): TGTGCCATCAGTCACGGGACAGGCGGCAATCAGCCCCAGCATTTT.

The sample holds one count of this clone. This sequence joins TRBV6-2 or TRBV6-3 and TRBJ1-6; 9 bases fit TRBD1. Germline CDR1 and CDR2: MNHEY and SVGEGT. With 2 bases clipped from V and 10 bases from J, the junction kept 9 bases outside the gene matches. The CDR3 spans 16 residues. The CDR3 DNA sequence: TGTGCCAGCAGTTACCCGACGACAGGGGGAAGGTCACCCCTCCACTTT. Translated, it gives CASSYPTTGGRSPLHF.

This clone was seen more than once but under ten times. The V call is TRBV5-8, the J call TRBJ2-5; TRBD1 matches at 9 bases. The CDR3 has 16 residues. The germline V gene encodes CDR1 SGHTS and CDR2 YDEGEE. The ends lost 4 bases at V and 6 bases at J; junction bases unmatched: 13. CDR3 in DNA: TGTGCCAGCAGCCTTCCCGGGACAGGGTTCCTTAAGACCCAGTACTTC. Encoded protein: CASSLPGTGFLKTQYF.

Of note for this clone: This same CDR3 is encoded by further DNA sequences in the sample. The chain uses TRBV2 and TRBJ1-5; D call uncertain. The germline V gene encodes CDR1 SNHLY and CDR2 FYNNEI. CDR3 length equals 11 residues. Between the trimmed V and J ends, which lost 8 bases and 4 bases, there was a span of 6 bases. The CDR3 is CASGLNQPQHF. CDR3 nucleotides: TGTGCCAGCGGACTAAATCAGCCCCAGCATTTT.

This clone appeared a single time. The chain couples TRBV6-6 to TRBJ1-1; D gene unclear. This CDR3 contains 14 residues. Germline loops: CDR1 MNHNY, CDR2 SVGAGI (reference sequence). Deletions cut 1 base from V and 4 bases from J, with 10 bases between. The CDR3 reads CASSYWRGSTEAFF. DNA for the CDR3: TGTGCCAGCAGTTACTGGAGAGGAAGCACTGAAGCTTTCTTT.

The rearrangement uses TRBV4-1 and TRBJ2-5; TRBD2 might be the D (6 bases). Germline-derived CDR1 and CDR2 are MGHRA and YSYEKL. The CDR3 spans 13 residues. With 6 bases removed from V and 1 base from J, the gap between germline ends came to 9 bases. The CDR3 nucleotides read TGCGCCAGCAGGGCGGGGATCCAAGAGACCCAGTACTTC. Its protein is CASRAGIQETQYF.

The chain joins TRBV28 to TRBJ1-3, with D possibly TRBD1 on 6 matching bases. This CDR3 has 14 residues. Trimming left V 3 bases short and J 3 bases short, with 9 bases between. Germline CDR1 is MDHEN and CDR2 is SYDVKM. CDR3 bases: TGTGCCAGCAGTTTTGGGGGCAGTGGAAACACCATATATTTT. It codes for CASSFGGSGNTIYF.

The CDR3 DNA sequence: TGCGCCAGCAGCCAAGAACGGGGCGGATACGAGCAGTACTTC. Translated: CASSQERGGYEQYF. The chain couples TRBV4-1 to TRBJ2-7, with D perhaps matching TRBD1 or TRBD2 (5 bases each). The CDR3 has 14 residues. Germline V CDR1 and CDR2: MGHRA, YSYEKL. Trimming removed 0 bases from V and 4 bases from J, with 10 bases in between.

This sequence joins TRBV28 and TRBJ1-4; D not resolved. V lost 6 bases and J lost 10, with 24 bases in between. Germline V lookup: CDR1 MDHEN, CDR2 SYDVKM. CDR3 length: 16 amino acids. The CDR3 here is CASSLGLAASVGKLFF. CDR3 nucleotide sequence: TGTGCCAGCAGCTTGGGCTTGGCAGCGTCGGTAGGAAAACTGTTTTTT.

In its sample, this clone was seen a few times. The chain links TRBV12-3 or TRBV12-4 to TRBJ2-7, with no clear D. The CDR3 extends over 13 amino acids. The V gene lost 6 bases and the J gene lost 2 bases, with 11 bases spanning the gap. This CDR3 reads CASRGTAAYEQYF. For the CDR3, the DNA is TGTGCCAGCAGAGGAACTGCTGCCTACGAGCAGTACTTC.

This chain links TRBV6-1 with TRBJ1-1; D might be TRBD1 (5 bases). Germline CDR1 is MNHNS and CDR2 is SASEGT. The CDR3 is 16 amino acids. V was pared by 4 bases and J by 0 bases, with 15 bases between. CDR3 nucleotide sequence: TGTGCCAGCAGTGCACGGGACGGGAACTTGAACACTGAAGCTTTCTTT. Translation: CASSARDGNLNTEAFF.

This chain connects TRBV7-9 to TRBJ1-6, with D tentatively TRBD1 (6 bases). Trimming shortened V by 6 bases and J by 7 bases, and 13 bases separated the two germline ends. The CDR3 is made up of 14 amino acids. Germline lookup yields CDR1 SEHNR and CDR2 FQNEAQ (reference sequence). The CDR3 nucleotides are TGTGCCAGCAGACTACAGGGCCTAAATTCACCCCTCCACTTT. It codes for CASRLQGLNSPLHF.

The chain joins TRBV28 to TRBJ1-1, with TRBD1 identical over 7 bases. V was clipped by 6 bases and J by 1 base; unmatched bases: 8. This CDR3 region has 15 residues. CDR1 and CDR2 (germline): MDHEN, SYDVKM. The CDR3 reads CASSQGGGGNTEAFF. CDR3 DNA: TGTGCCAGCAGCCAGGGGGGAGGAGGGAACACTGAAGCTTTCTTT.

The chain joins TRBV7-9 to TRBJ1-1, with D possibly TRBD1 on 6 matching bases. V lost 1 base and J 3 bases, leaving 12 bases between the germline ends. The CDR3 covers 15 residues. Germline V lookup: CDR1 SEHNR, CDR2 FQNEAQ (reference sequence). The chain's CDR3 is CASSLVTGRDTEAFF. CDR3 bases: TGTGCCAGCAGCTTAGTTACAGGGAGGGACACTGAAGCTTTCTTT.

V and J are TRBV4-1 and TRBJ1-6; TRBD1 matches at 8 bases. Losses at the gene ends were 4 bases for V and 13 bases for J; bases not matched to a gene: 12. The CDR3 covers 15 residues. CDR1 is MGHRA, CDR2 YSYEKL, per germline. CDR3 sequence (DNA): TGCGCCAGCAGCCCAAGGACAGGGACGTTAGCTCCCCTCCACTTT. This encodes CASSPRTGTLAPLHF.

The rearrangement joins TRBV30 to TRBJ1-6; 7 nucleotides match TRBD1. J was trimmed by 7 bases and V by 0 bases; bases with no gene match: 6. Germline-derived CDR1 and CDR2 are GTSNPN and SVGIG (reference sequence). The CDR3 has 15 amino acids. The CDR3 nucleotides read TGTGCCTGGAGTGTACAAGGGGGCGAGAATTCACCCCTCCACTTT. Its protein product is CAWSVQGGENSPLHF.

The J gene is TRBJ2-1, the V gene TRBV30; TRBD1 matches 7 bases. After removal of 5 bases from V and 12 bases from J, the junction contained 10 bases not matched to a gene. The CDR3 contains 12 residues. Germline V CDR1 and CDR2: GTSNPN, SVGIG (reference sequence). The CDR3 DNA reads TGTGCCTGGGAGGGGGTCCCAGGGGGGCAGTTCTTC. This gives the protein CAWEGVPGGQFF.

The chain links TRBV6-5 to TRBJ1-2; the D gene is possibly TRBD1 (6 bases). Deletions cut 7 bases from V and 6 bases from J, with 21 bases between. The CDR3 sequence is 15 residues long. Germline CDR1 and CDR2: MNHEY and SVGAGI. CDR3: CASNLPRNRENGYTF. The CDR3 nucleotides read TGTGCCAGCAACCTACCAAGAAACAGGGAGAATGGCTACACCTTC.